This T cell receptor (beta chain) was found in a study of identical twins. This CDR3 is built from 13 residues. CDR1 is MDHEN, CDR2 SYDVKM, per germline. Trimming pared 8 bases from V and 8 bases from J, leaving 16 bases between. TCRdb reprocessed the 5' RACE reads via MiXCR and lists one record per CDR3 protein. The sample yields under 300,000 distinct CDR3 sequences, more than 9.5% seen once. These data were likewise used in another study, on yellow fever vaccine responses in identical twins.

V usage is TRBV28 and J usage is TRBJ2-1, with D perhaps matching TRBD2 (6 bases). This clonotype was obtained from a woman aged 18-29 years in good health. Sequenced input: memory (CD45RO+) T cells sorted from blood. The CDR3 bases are TGTGCCAGCGGGTTGACTAGTGGGCATGAGCAGTTCTTC. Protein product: CASGLTSGHEQFF.